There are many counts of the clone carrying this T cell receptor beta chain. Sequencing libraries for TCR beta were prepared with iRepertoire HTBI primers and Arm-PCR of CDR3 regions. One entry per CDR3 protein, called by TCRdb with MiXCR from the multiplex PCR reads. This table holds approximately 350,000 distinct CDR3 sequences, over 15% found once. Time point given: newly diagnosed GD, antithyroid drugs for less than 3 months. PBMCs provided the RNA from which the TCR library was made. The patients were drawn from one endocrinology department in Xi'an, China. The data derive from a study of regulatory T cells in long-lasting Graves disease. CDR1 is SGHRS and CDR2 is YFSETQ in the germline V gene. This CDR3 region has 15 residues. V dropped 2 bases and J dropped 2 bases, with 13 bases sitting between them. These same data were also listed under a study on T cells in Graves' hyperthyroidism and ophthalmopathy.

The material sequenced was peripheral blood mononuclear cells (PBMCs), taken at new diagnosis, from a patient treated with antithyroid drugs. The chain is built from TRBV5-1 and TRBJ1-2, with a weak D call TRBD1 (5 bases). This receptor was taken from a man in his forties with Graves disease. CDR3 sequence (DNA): TGCGCCAGCAGCTTAATCGGGGGAGGAAACTATGGCTACACCTTC. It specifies CASSLIGGGNYGYTF.